This is a list of T cell receptor beta chains from one sample in a study of blood T cell repertoires in COVID-19. Clones were read by immunoSEQ multiplex PCR, and TCRdb kept only the in-frame ones, dropping some. This repertoire shows a few hundred thousand clones, roughly 90% found once; its top ten account for roughly 2%. The sample taken for sequencing was peripheral blood. Receptors originate from a woman between 55 and 75 years old with COVID-19, enrolled during active disease. The CDR3 runs from the conserved cysteine through the conserved F or W. A D gene is named only where the DNA matches it firmly. A clone size is listed for some rows: how often the clone was seen (once, few, many), or a class if it is expanded.

j_call	clone_size	d_call	v_call	cdr3_nt	cdr3_aa
TRBJ2-2	-	-	TRBV2	TGTGCCAGCAGGCTCGAGATCGGGGAGCTGTTTTTT	CASRLEIGELFF
TRBJ1-1	-	-	TRBV6-1	TGTGCCAGCAGTGAAGTCCGGGGGGGGCGGATGACTGAAGCTTTCTTT	CASSEVRGGRMTEAFF
TRBJ1-5	-	-	TRBV5-8	TGTGCCAGCAGCTCTTACAGGCCCCTGCCCCAGCATTTT	CASSSYRPLPQHF
TRBJ1-5	once	TRBD1	TRBV15	TGTGCCACCAGAGGAGGCCGGACAGGGAATCAGCCCCAGCATTTT	CATRGGRTGNQPQHF
TRBJ2-3	-	-	TRBV15	TGTGCCACCAGCAGCTCTACAGATACGCAGTATTTT	CATSSSTDTQYF
TRBJ2-3	-	TRBD2	TRBV7-2	TGTGCCAGCAGCCCCGGACTAGCCGCCGGCACAGATACGCAGTATTTT	CASSPGLAAGTDTQYF
TRBJ2-1	-	TRBD1	TRBV19	TGTGCCAGTACACCGCTGACAGGGGGGAATGAGCAGTTCTTC	CASTPLTGGNEQFF
TRBJ1-2	-	-	TRBV7-3	TGTGCCAGCAGCGCTCGGAATAGTACAGGGACTAACTATGGCTACACCTTC	CASSARNSTGTNYGYTF
TRBJ1-1	-	TRBD1	TRBV7-9	TGTGCCAGCAGCTTAGCCTGGGGGGGACAGGGCTCTGAAGCTTTCTTT	CASSLAWGGQGSEAFF
TRBJ1-1	-	-	TRBV7-6	TGTGCCAGCAGCTCCATCAACCGCGAGAACACTGAAGCTTTCTTT	CASSSINRENTEAFF
TRBJ2-2	few	TRBD2	TRBV7-2	TGTGCCAGCAGCTTAGGACTAGCGGGCGGCTCGACCGGGGAGCTGTTTTTT	CASSLGLAGGSTGELFF
TRBJ2-3	-	TRBD2	TRBV7-3	TGTGCCAGCAGCCAACTAGCGGGGGGTGCAGATACGCAGTATTTT	CASSQLAGGADTQYF
TRBJ1-2	-	-	TRBV5-1	TGCGCCAGCAGCCCCGACGGGAACTATGGCTACACCTTC	CASSPDGNYGYTF
TRBJ2-7	-	-	TRBV5-5	TGTGCCAGCAGCTGGGTGCAGGTTCCCTACGAGCAGTACTTC	CASSWVQVPYEQYF
TRBJ2-2	once	TRBD2	TRBV3-1/TRBV3-2	TGTGCCAGCAGCCAAGGAAGGTGGCGGGGGGGTCGCACCGGGGAGCTGTTTTTT	CASSQGRWRGGRTGELFF
TRBJ1-2	-	-	TRBV5-1	TGCGCCAGCAGCTTGGCGGGGAACTATGGCTACACCTTC	CASSLAGNYGYTF
TRBJ1-6	once	-	TRBV4-1	TGCGCCAGCAGCCAAGATGTCGGAGGGGTCGGTTCACCCCTCCACTTT	CASSQDVGGVGSPLHF
TRBJ1-1	-	-	TRBV9	TGTGCCAGCAGCGTAGTCACGGGTAGCACTGAAGCTTTCTTT	CASSVVTGSTEAFF
TRBJ1-5	-	TRBD1	TRBV7-8	TGTGCCAGCAGCACAAGGACAGGGAATCAGCCCCAGCATTTT	CASSTRTGNQPQHF
TRBJ1-6	-	TRBD1	TRBV19	TGTGCCAGTAGGGGACAGGGCGCGACGGGGAAATCACCCCTCCACTTT	CASRGQGATGKSPLHF
TRBJ1-2	-	TRBD1	TRBV10-3	TGTGCCATCAGTCGGGACAGAGACTATGGCTACACCTTC	CAISRDRDYGYTF
TRBJ1-3	-	-	TRBV3-1/TRBV3-2	TGTGCCAGCAGCCACACCGGGATAGGAAACACCATATATTTT	CASSHTGIGNTIYF
TRBJ1-2	-	TRBD1	TRBV7-2	TGTGCCAGCAGCAGACAGGGAAACTATGGCTACACCTTC	CASSRQGNYGYTF
TRBJ2-1	-	-	TRBV7-7	TGTGCCAGCAGCTTAAGTCCTGCTAGAGGAAATGAGCAGTTCTTC	CASSLSPARGNEQFF
TRBJ1-4	-	-	TRBV7-9	TGTGCCAGCAGCCCGGGGGGAGGATCGAATGAAAAACTGTTTTTT	CASSPGGGSNEKLFF
TRBJ1-6	-	TRBD1	TRBV6-5	TGTGCCAGCAGTCACCGGGACAGGAATAATTCACCCCTCCACTTT	CASSHRDRNNSPLHF
TRBJ1-1	-	-	TRBV6-5	TGTGCCAGCAGCAACCGGGGGAACACTGAAGCTTTCTTT	CASSNRGNTEAFF
TRBJ2-1	many	-	TRBV18	TGTGCCAGCTCGGAGGGGAATGAGCAGTTCTTC	CASSEGNEQFF
TRBJ1-1	-	TRBD1	TRBV19	TGTGCCAGTAGTATTGGGATTACCGGGACAGGGAACACTGAAGCTTTCTTT	CASSIGITGTGNTEAFF
TRBJ2-2	-	TRBD2	TRBV7-8	TGTGCCAGCAGCTTAGCGCGGGGGAACCCGAACACCGGGGAGCTGTTTTTT	CASSLARGNPNTGELFF
TRBJ1-1	-	TRBD1	TRBV5-1	TGCGCCAGCAGCTTGGGACAGGGGGTCACTGAAGCTTTCTTT	CASSLGQGVTEAFF
TRBJ1-1	-	-	TRBV7-2	TGTGCCAGCAGCTTCCTCGGGTTTGGTGAAGCTTTCTTT	CASSFLGFGEAFF
TRBJ2-3	-	TRBD2	TRBV7-2	TGTGCCAGCAGCGCTAGCGGGGGGTTATACACAGATACGCAGTATTTT	CASSASGGLYTDTQYF
TRBJ2-7	-	TRBD1	TRBV14	TGTGCCAGCAGTCAGGGACAGGGCTGGCAGTACTTC	CASSQGQGWQYF
TRBJ1-2	-	TRBD1	TRBV19	TGTGCCAGTAGAGGGACAGGGCGGACTTATAACTATGGCTACACCTTC	CASRGTGRTYNYGYTF